This T cell receptor beta chain was identified during a study of CD4 and CD8 cells across lung adenocarcinoma regions. MiXCR was run by TCRdb on the PCR reads, yielding one entry per CDR3 protein. This repertoire shows roughly 10,000 distinct CDR3 sequences, approximately 51% found once; its top ten account for approximately 19%. V lost 4 bases to trimming and J lost 5 bases; unmatched junction nucleotides: 9. The CDR3 consists of 17 residues. Germline CDR1 is MNHNS and CDR2 is SASEGT. This clonotype has a handful of counts. The TCR comes from a male donor with lung adenocarcinoma. The CD4 and CD8 labels of this study may be unreliable. Specimen: CD4+ T cells from the margin of a lung tumor. The rearrangement joins TRBV6-1 to TRBJ2-1, with 12 bases lining up with TRBD2. CDR3: CASSVGLAGFVHNEQFF. CDR3 nucleotide sequence: TGTGCCAGCAGTGTTGGACTAGCGGGATTCGTCCACAATGAGCAGTTCTTC.